This T cell receptor beta chain was profiled in a study of blood T cell repertoires in COVID-19. In the original analysis: Scientists estimated how many nucleated cells there were by amplifying reference gene primers. Assay used: immunoSEQ multiplex PCR; TCRdb lists only in-frame clones, some missing. V and J calls and clone size are given by that table; D and trimming were obtained from the DNA. The data hold about 220,000 clones, with around 89% observed a single time. This clonotype was sampled from a woman under 30 in a cohort exposed to, infected with or recovered from COVID-19 (not recorded which). Sequences were obtained from PBMCs or T cells enriched from blood (not recorded which).

The CDR3 here is CASSGVGDLVRSNQPQHF. The CDR3 bases are TGTGCCAGCAGTGGGGTAGGGGATCTAGTTCGTAGCAATCAGCCCCAGCATTTT. This chain links TRBV6-1 with TRBJ1-5; D might be TRBD1 (5 bases). This CDR3 is 18 amino acids long. The germline V and J ends were trimmed by 4 bases and 0 bases, with 19 bases remaining between them. The germline V gene encodes CDR1 MNHNS and CDR2 SASEGT.